What follows describes a single T cell receptor (beta chain). Data came from immunoSEQ multiplex PCR; TCRdb stores just in-frame clones and leaves some out. This sample has roughly 100,000 clones, with roughly 87% found just once. These data originate in a study of blood T cell repertoires in COVID-19. The V and J ends lost 5 bases and 6 bases respectively, with 14 bases between them. Per the germline V gene, CDR1 is SGHRS and CDR2 is YFSETQ. The CDR3 runs 13 residues. Sequencing was done on a sample of peripheral blood. The chain links TRBV5-1 to TRBJ2-5; possible D gene TRBD1, 5 bases. The source of this sequence is a human donor in a cohort sampled during active COVID-19. The CDR3 sequence: CASRWAGMQTQYF. The CDR3 nucleotides are TGCGCCAGCAGGTGGGCAGGGATGCAGACCCAGTACTTC.